The 31 T cell receptor beta chains in this list originate from one sample, sequenced in a study of T cells of healthy individuals. TCRdb fed the 5' RACE reads into MiXCR, producing one record per CDR3 protein. The sample lists some 41,000 distinct CDR3 sequences; roughly 4.3% were seen once. The receptors originated from a human donor in good health.

This chain uses TRBV27 with TRBJ2-7, with unresolved D. This CDR3 is built from 13 residues. Trimming took off 6 bases at V and 3 bases at J, with 12 bases between the two ends. Germline loops: CDR1 MNHEY, CDR2 SMNVEV (reference sequence). CDR3 in DNA: TGTGCCAGCAGCCACCGGTCGAACTACGAGCAGTACTTC. This encodes CASSHRSNYEQYF.

This clonotype was recorded many times. The rearrangement uses TRBV20-1 and TRBJ2-5; TRBD1 aligns across 7 bases. V was pared by 8 bases and J by 4 bases, with 4 bases of the junction left unmatched. Per the germline V gene, CDR1 is DFQATT and CDR2 is SNEGSKA (reference sequence). The length of the CDR3 is 11 residues. The CDR3 nucleotides read TGCAGTCCCGACAGGGTAGAGACCCAGTACTTC. The encoded protein is CSPDRVETQYF.

For this clonotype: One end of the junction fails to match germline, which may point to a read error. This rearrangement joins TRBV20-1 to TRBJ1-2; no clear D gene. The germline CDR1 and CDR2 sequences are DFQATT and SNEGSKA (reference sequence). The CDR3 runs to 12 residues. CDR3 DNA sequence: TGCAGTGCTCCCCCCACTAACTATGGCTACAACTTC. As protein: CSAPPTNYGYNF.

The rearrangement uses TRBV5-1 and TRBJ2-2, with D possibly being TRBD1 (5 bases). V lost 0 bases, J lost 2 bases, and 8 bases lay in between. Germline V gene data show CDR1 as SGHRS and CDR2 as YFSETQ. This CDR3 is built from 15 residues. CDR3 in DNA: TGCGCCAGCAGCTTGGACAGGACCAACACCGGGGAGCTGTTTTTT. Protein sequence: CASSLDRTNTGELFF.

In its sample, this clonotype was seen many times. The gene calls are TRBV4-1 and TRBJ2-7; a possible D gene is TRBD1 (5 bases). This CDR3 comprises 16 residues. In germline, CDR1 is MGHRA, CDR2 YSYEKL. Trimming left V 5 bases short and J 0 bases short, with 17 bases between. The CDR3 DNA follows: TGCGCCAGCAGCACACGACCCGGACACAGCTCCTACGAGCAGTACTTC. It is translated as CASSTRPGHSSYEQYF.

CDR3 DNA: TGCAGCGTTTCCAGACAGGGGAACTATGGCTACACCTTC. Translated, it gives CSVSRQGNYGYTF. The rearrangement uses TRBV29-1 and TRBJ1-2; the match to TRBD1 covers 8 bases. Looked up from germline, CDR1 is SQVTM and CDR2 is ANQGSEA. The CDR3 runs 13 residues. The J segment lost 2 bases and the V segment lost 5 bases, leaving 4 bases of the junction unmatched.

This chain links TRBV5-1 with TRBJ2-7, with 9 bases matching TRBD2. The CDR3 loop spans 15 amino acids. V gave up 4 bases and J gave up 3 bases; unmatched junction bases: 8. Per germline, CDR1 SGHRS and CDR2 YFSETQ. CDR3 region: CASSPTTSGVYEQYF. DNA of the CDR3: TGCGCCAGCAGCCCCACGACTAGCGGTGTCTACGAGCAGTACTTC.

This clonotype has ten or more counts. J is TRBJ2-1 and V is TRBV29-1; the D gene is possibly TRBD2 (5 bases). The CDR3 is 16 amino acids. Trimming took 3 bases from V and 3 from J, leaving 18 bases between them. Germline assignment: CDR1 SQVTM and CDR2 ANQGSEA. CDR3 loop: CSVELHPGKIYNEQFF. In DNA, the CDR3 is TGCAGCGTTGAGCTACACCCGGGGAAAATCTACAATGAGCAGTTCTTC.

Ten or more counts support this clonotype. The chain links TRBV4-2 to TRBJ2-2; D may be TRBD1 or TRBD2 (6 bases each). The CDR3 runs 16 residues. CDR1 is LGHNA, CDR2 YNFKEQ, per germline. Trimming removed 0 bases at V and 6 bases at J, with 14 bases between. Written as DNA, the CDR3 is TGTGCCAGCAGCCAAGATTGGAGGGGGAGCGCCGGGGAGCTGTTTTTT. Its protein product is CASSQDWRGSAGELFF.

This clonotype was seen at least ten times. This chain joins TRBV20-1 and TRBJ1-2, with a weak D call TRBD1 (6 bases). The V and J ends lost 0 bases and 7 bases respectively, with 15 bases between them. Looked up from germline, CDR1 is DFQATT and CDR2 is SNEGSKA (reference sequence). This CDR3 has 14 residues. CDR3 region: CSAREDSRRSGYTF. Here the CDR3 DNA reads TGCAGTGCTAGAGAGGACAGTAGGAGGAGTGGCTACACCTTC.

The sample holds many counts of this clonotype. V gene TRBV7-3 combines with J gene TRBJ2-3, with 9 bases fitting TRBD2. Germline V gene lookup returns CDR1 SGHTA and CDR2 FQGTGA. The J segment lost 2 bases and the V segment lost 0 bases, leaving 6 bases of the junction unmatched. The CDR3 extends over 17 amino acids. CDR3 nucleotides: TGTGCCAGCAGCTTAACTTTTGCGGGAGGGACCACAGATACGCAGTATTTT. Protein sequence: CASSLTFAGGTTDTQYF.

This clonotype was seen ten or more times. This chain joins TRBV24-1 and TRBJ1-2, with TRBD1 matching 7 bases. The CDR3 totals 11 residues. Germline V CDR1 and CDR2: KGHDR, SFDVKD. With V trimmed by 10 bases and J by 8 bases, 6 bases remained unmatched. The CDR3 DNA reads TGTGCCACACAACAGGGGACCGGCTACACCTTC. Translated: CATQQGTGYTF.

This clonotype was counted a few times. J is TRBJ1-1 and V is TRBV5-1; TRBD1 might be the D (5 bases). Germline CDR1 is SGHRS and CDR2 is YFSETQ. V gave up 2 bases and J gave up 6 bases, with 14 bases separating them. This CDR3 spans 14 amino acids. The DNA of the CDR3 is TGCGCCAGCAGCTTTCAGGTCGGGGGGTCTGAAGCTTTCTTT. Amino acid sequence: CASSFQVGGSEAFF.

Only a few counts were recorded for this clonotype. The chain combines TRBV11-2 with TRBJ2-5; 12 bases align to TRBD2. The CDR3 is 17 amino acids. CDR1 is SGHAT, CDR2 FQNNGV, per germline. V shed 6 bases, J shed 3 bases, and the junction held 11 bases outside the gene matches. The CDR3 spells CASRQQLAGGLEETQYF. Here the CDR3 DNA reads TGTGCCAGCAGACAACAACTAGCGGGGGGATTAGAAGAGACCCAGTACTTC.

V gene TRBV3-1 combines with J gene TRBJ1-1; D is perhaps TRBD1 (5 bases). The germline V gene encodes CDR1 LGHDT and CDR2 YNNKEL (reference sequence). The CDR3 runs to 14 residues. V was trimmed by 1 base and J by 4 bases, leaving 10 bases between them. In nucleotides, the CDR3 is TGTGCCAGCAGCCAAGGGGGCCGGGCCACTGAAGCTTTCTTT. Its protein product is CASSQGGRATEAFF.

By share of the sample, this clonotype is medium-sized (0.01 to 0.1%). The J gene is TRBJ1-5, the V gene TRBV6-1; the D gene is possibly TRBD1 (6 bases). V lost 4 bases to trimming and J lost 2 bases, with 15 bases between them. The CDR3 extends over 16 amino acids. CDR1 is MNHNS, CDR2 SASEGT, per germline. CDR3 nucleotide sequence: TGTGCCAGCAGTGCTGGGGAGGGGGTAGGCAATCAGCCCCAGCATTTT. Its translation: CASSAGEGVGNQPQHF.

This clonotype came up many times. The chain recombines TRBV5-1 with TRBJ2-4; TRBD1 matches at 8 bases. Germline values: CDR1 SGHRS, CDR2 YFSETQ. The CDR3 totals 16 residues. V lost 4 bases, J lost 0 bases, and 6 bases stayed unmatched. The CDR3 reads CASSPTGGKAKNIQYF. CDR3 coding DNA: TGCGCCAGCAGCCCCACAGGGGGAAAAGCCAAAAACATTCAGTACTTC.

This chain links TRBV2 with TRBJ1-2; 7 bases align to TRBD1. Per germline, CDR1 SNHLY and CDR2 FYNNEI. V was pared by 7 bases and J by 4 bases, with 9 bases of the junction left unmatched. There are 14 residues in the CDR3. In DNA, the CDR3 is TGTGCCAGCACTCGACAGGGAAGAAGCTATGGCTACACCTTC. Protein: CASTRQGRSYGYTF.

The chain joins TRBV19 to TRBJ1-1, with D perhaps matching TRBD1 (5 bases). V lost 3 bases and J 7 bases, leaving 12 bases between the germline ends. The CDR3 is 13 residues long. CDR1 and CDR2 (germline): LNHDA, SQIVND (reference sequence). The CDR3 spells CASSIGAGIEAFF. In nucleotides, the CDR3 is TGTGCCAGTAGTATTGGGGCAGGGATTGAAGCTTTCTTT.

This clonotype was observed at least ten times. The chain uses TRBV6-4 and TRBJ2-3; a weak D match, TRBD2 (5 bases). This CDR3 comprises 13 residues. Per the germline V gene, CDR1 is MRHNA and CDR2 is SNTAGT. Trimming pared 0 bases from V and 4 bases from J, leaving 5 bases between. CDR3 in amino acids: CASSDSDSDTQYF. The CDR3 nucleotides read TGTGCCAGCAGTGACTCGGACTCAGATACGCAGTATTTT.

This clonotype was found many times. The chain couples TRBV12-5 to TRBJ1-5, with D perhaps matching TRBD1 (5 bases). The CDR3 runs to 16 residues. Trimming removed 0 bases at V and 4 bases at J, with 13 bases between. Germline lookup yields CDR1 LGHNT and CDR2 FRNRAP. The CDR3 DNA follows: TGTGCTAGTGGTTTGGTACTGGGGCACCGAAATCAGCCCCAGCATTTT. This encodes CASGLVLGHRNQPQHF.

This clonotype was seen only once. Given a much more abundant clone one base away, this may be a read error. The chain employs TRBV20-1 and TRBJ2-5; unclear D gene. V lost 1 base and J lost 2, with 14 bases in between. The CDR3 covers 15 residues. Germline values: CDR1 DFQATT, CDR2 SNEGSKA (reference sequence). The chain's CDR3 is CSARGSLVSQETQYF. Written as DNA, the CDR3 is TGCAGTGCTAGAGGAAGTCTTGTATCTCAAGAGACCCAGTACTTC.

This clonotype has a handful of counts. J is TRBJ2-7 and V is TRBV11-2; 7 bases align to TRBD2. Losses at the gene ends were 1 base for V and 2 bases for J; bases not matched to a gene: 2. The CDR3 spans 14 residues. Per the germline V gene, CDR1 is SGHAT and CDR2 is FQNNGV. The CDR3 DNA reads TGTGCCAGCAGCTTAGCGGGAGGAACCTACGAGCAGTACTTC. It yields the protein CASSLAGGTYEQYF.

This clonotype was detected a few times. The V call is TRBV4-2, the J call TRBJ2-3, with 9 bases lining up with TRBD2. This CDR3 contains 17 residues. V lost 3 bases to trimming and J lost 0 bases; unmatched junction nucleotides: 7. The germline gives CDR1 LGHNA, CDR2 YNFKEQ. CDR3 in amino acids: CASSQLTSGTSTDTQYF. The CDR3 DNA follows: TGTGCCAGCAGCCAGCTGACTAGCGGAACTAGCACAGATACGCAGTATTTT.

This clonotype has only a few counts. The V and J genes are TRBV4-1 and TRBJ2-7; D unresolved. The CDR3 has 15 residues. V lost 1 base and J 3 bases, leaving 13 bases between the germline ends. Looked up from germline, CDR1 is MGHRA and CDR2 is YSYEKL. The CDR3 is CASSQGRSGYYEQYF. In DNA form, the CDR3 reads TGCGCCAGCAGCCAAGGCCGGTCTGGATACTACGAGCAGTACTTC.

This sequence joins TRBV29-1 and TRBJ2-3, with D unresolved. Germline V CDR1 and CDR2: SQVTM, ANQGSEA. There are 13 residues in the CDR3. Trimming took 4 bases from V and 2 from J, leaving 10 bases between them. This CDR3 is CSVAQRNTDTQYF. Here the CDR3 DNA reads TGCAGCGTTGCCCAGAGGAACACAGATACGCAGTATTTT.

The sample holds many counts of this clonotype. The V call is TRBV5-1, the J call TRBJ1-2; D is ambiguous. Trimming took off 4 bases at V and 4 bases at J, with 20 bases between the two ends. CDR3 length equals 16 residues. Per the germline V gene, CDR1 is SGHRS and CDR2 is YFSETQ. The CDR3 here is CASSVGREAGFYGYTF. The CDR3 region has the DNA TGCGCCAGCAGCGTAGGAAGGGAAGCCGGATTCTATGGCTACACCTTC.

This clonotype appeared many times. The V gene is TRBV7-2, the J gene TRBJ1-4; D gene ambiguous. The CDR3 extends over 15 amino acids. Germline V gene data show CDR1 as SGHTA and CDR2 as FQGNSA. V lost 1 base, J lost 8 bases, and 14 bases lay in between. The CDR3 here is CASSLDGRGAEKLFF. CDR3 sequence (DNA): TGTGCCAGCAGCTTAGATGGACGAGGAGCGGAAAAACTGTTTTTT.

The table lists this clonotype with a few counts. The chain has TRBV20-1 and TRBJ2-1; D unclear. This CDR3 contains 14 residues. Trimming cost V 3 bases and J 1 base, with 10 bases left between them. Per germline, CDR1 DFQATT and CDR2 SNEGSKA (reference sequence). CDR3 coding DNA: TGCAGTGCTAGGGAGAAAACGTCCTACAATGAGCAGTTCTTC. It encodes CSAREKTSYNEQFF.

This clonotype was seen repeatedly, ten times or more. The V call is TRBV25-1, the J call TRBJ2-1; D is perhaps TRBD2 (7 bases). Trimming cost V 5 bases and J 5 bases, with 13 bases left between them. In germline, CDR1 is MGHDK, CDR2 SYGVNS. The CDR3 spans 14 residues. CDR3 DNA: TGTGCCAGCAGTCGGGGGGCGGGAGACAATGAGCAGTTCTTC. It specifies CASSRGAGDNEQFF.

The V gene is TRBV6-2 or TRBV6-3, the J gene TRBJ2-3; the D gene could be TRBD1 or TRBD2 (5 bases each). Germline loops: CDR1 MNHEY, CDR2 SVGEGT. Trimming left V 0 bases short and J 3 bases short, with 13 bases between. The CDR3 has 16 residues. The CDR3 DNA reads TGTGCCAGCAGTTACTCGCGAGACTGGGGGACAGATACGCAGTATTTT. Protein sequence: CASSYSRDWGTDTQYF.